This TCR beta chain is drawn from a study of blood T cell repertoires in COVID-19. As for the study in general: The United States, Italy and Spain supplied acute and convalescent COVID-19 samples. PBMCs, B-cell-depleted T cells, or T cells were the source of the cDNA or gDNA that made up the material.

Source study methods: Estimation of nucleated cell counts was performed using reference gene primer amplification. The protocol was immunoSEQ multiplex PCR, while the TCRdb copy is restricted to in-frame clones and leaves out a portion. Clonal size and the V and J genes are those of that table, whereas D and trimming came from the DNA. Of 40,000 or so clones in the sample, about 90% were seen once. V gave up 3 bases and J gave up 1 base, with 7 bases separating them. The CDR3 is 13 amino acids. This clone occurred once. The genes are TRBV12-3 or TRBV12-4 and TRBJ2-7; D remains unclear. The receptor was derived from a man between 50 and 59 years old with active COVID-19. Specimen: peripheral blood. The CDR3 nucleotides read TGTGCCAGCAGTTTCGCGGATTCCTACGAGCAGTACTTC. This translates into CASSFADSYEQYF.